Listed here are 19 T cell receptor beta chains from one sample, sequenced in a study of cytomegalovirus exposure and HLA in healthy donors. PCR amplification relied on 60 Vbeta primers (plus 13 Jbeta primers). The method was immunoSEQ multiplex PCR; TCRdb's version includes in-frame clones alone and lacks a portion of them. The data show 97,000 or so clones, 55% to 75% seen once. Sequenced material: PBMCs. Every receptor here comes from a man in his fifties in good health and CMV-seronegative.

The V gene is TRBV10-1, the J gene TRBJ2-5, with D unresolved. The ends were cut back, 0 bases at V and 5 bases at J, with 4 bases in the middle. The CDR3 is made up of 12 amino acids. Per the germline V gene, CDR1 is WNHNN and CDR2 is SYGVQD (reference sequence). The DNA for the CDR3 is TGCGCCAGCAGTGAGTCGGGCGAGACCCAGTACTTC. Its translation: CASSESGETQYF.

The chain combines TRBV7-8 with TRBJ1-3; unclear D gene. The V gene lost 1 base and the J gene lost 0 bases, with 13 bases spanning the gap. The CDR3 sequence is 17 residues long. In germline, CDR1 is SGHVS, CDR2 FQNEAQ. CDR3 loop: CASSLGGGRGSGNTIYF. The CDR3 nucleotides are TGTGCCAGCAGCTTAGGGGGTGGACGGGGCTCTGGAAACACCATATATTTT.

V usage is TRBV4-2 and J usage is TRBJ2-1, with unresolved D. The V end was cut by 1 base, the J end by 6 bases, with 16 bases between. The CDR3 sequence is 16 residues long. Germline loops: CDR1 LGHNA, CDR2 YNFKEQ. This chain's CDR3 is CASSQVGINGFNEQFF. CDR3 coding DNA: TGTGCCAGCAGCCAAGTGGGCATCAATGGGTTCAATGAGCAGTTCTTC.

CDR3 sequence (DNA): TGTGCCAGCAGTTATGACACAGGGGGCTACAATGAGCAGTTCTTC. Its protein product is CASSYDTGGYNEQFF. The V and J genes are TRBV6-5 and TRBJ2-1; 8 bases map to TRBD1. The V gene end was trimmed by 3 bases and the J gene end by 3 bases; junction bases not matched to a gene: 4. The CDR3 runs to 15 residues. CDR1 and CDR2 from the germline V gene are MNHEY and SVGAGI.

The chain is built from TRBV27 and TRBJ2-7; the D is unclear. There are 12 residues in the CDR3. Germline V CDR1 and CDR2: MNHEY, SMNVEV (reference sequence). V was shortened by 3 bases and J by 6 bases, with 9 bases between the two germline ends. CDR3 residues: CASSLIYGEQYF. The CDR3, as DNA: TGTGCCAGCAGTTTGATTTACGGCGAGCAGTACTTC.

CDR3 loop: CASSFSQEVETQYF. For the CDR3, the DNA is TGCGCCAGCAGCTTTTCTCAGGAGGTAGAGACCCAGTACTTC. The V call is TRBV5-1, the J call TRBJ2-5; D is perhaps TRBD2 (5 bases). The CDR3 contains 14 residues. CDR1 is SGHRS and CDR2 is YFSETQ in the germline V gene. V was pared by 2 bases and J by 4 bases, with 12 bases between. Using reference TRBV5-1 and TRBJ2-5 for the parts outside the CDR3, the full variable domain is KAGVTQTPRYLIKTRGQQVTLSCSPISGHRSVSWYQQTPGQGLQFLFEYFSETQRNKGNFPGRFSGRQFSNSRSEMNVSTLELGDSALYLCASSFSQEVETQYFGPGTRLLVL.

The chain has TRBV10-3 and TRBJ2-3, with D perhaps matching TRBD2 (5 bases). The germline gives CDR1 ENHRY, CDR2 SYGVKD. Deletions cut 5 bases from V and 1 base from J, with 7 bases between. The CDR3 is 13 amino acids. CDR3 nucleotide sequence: TGTGCCATCAGTAGGGAGCGCACAGATACGCAGTATTTT. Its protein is CAISRERTDTQYF.

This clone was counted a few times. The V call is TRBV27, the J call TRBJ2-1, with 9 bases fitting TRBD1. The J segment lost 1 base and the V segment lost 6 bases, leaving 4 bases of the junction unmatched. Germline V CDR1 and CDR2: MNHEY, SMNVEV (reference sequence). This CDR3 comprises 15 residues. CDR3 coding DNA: TGTGCCAGCAGGCCCGGGACAGGGTCCTACAATGAGCAGTTCTTC. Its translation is CASRPGTGSYNEQFF.

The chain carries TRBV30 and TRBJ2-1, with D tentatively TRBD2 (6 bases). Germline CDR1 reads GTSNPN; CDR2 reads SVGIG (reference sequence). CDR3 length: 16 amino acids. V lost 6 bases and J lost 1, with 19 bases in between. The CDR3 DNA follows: TGTGCCTGTGGGGGGAATACAGGTGGATCCTACAATGAGCAGTTCTTC. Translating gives CACGGNTGGSYNEQFF.

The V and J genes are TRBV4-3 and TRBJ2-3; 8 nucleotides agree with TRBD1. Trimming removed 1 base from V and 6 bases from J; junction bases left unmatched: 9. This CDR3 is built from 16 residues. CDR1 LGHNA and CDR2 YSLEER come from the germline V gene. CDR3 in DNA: TGCGCCAGCAGCCAAGGGTCTACAGGGGGTTCGGATACGCAGTATTTT. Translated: CASSQGSTGGSDTQYF.

The CDR3 region is CASSLLNDRGRGIYGYTF. CDR3 DNA: TGTGCCAGCAGCCTGCTGAACGACAGGGGGCGGGGGATCTATGGCTACACCTTC. The chain carries TRBV5-6 and TRBJ1-2; TRBD1 matches at 10 bases. This CDR3 comprises 18 residues. V gave up 4 bases and J gave up 4 bases; unmatched junction bases: 16. CDR1 SGHDT and CDR2 YYEEEE come from the germline V gene.

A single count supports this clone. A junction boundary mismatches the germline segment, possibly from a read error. CDR3 protein: CASTKQAEGRYEQYF. As DNA, the CDR3 is TGCGCCAGCACGAAACAAGCGGAGGGCCGCTACGAGCAGTACTTC. The rearrangement uses TRBV5-4 and TRBJ2-7; D may be TRBD2 (6 bases). The length of the CDR3 is 15 residues. Germline-derived CDR1 and CDR2 are SGHNT and YYREEE (reference sequence).

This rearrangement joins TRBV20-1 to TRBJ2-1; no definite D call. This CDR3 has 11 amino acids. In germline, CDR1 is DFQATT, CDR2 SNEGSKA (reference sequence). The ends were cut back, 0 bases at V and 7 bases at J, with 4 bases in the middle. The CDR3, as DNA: TGCAGTGCTAGAGATCGGAATGAGCAGTTCTTC. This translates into CSARDRNEQFF.

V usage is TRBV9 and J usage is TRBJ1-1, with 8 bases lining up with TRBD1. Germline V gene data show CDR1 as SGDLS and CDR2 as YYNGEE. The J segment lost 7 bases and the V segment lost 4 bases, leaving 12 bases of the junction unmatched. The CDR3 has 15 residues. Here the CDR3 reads CASSPRGQDFGEAFF. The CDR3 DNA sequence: TGTGCCAGCAGCCCCCGGGGACAGGACTTTGGTGAAGCTTTCTTT. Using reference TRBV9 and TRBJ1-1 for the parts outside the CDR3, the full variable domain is DSGVTQTPKHLITATGQRVTLRCSPRSGDLSVYWYQQSLDQGLQFLIQYYNGEERAKGNILERFSAQQFPDLHSELNLSSLELGDSALYFCASSPRGQDFGEAFFGQGTRLTVV.

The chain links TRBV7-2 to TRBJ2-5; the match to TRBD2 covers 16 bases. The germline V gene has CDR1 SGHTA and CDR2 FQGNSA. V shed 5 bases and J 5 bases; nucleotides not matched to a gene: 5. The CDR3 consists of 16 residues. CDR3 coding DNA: TGTGCCAGCAGCAGGGGACTAGCGGGGGGGCCGGAGACCCAGTACTTC. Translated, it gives CASSRGLAGGPETQYF.

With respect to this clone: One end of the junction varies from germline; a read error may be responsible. The CDR3 DNA sequence: TGTTCCAGCAGCATGGGGAGCGGGGAGCTGTTTTTT. Translated: CSSSMGSGELFF. The chain joins TRBV7-9 to TRBJ2-2, with a weak D call TRBD2 (5 bases). The CDR3 has 12 residues. Germline assignment: CDR1 SEHNR and CDR2 FQNEAQ (reference sequence).

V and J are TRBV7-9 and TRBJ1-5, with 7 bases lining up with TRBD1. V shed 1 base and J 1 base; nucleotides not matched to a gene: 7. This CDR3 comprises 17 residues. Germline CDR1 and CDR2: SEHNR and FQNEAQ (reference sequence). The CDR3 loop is CASSLGVRGPSNQPQHF. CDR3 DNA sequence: TGTGCCAGCAGCTTAGGGGTGAGGGGGCCCAGCAATCAGCCCCAGCATTTT.

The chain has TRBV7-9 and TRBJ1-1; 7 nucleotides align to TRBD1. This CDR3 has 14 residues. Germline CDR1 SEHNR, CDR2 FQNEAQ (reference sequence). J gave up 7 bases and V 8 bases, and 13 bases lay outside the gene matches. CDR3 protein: CASARQGEVGEAFF. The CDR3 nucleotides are TGTGCCAGCGCCCGACAGGGCGAGGTTGGTGAAGCTTTCTTT.

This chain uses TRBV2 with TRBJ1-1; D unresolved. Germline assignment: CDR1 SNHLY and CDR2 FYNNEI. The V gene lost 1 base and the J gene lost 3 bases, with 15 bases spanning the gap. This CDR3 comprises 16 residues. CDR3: CASSEGNWVRYTEAFF. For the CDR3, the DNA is TGTGCCAGCAGTGAAGGAAATTGGGTGCGGTACACTGAAGCTTTCTTT.